Shown below are 28 T cell receptor beta chains from a single sample sequenced in a study of blood T cell repertoires in COVID-19. The assay was immunoSEQ multiplex PCR, and TCRdb's table has in-frame clones only and misses some. The sample consists of some 360,000 clones, roughly 89% of them appearing once. The sample consisted of peripheral blood. These receptors all stem from a woman in her sixties with COVID-19, enrolled during active disease.

This chain connects TRBV6-5 to TRBJ2-1; 8 bases agree with TRBD2. Losses at the gene ends were 6 bases for V and 1 base for J; bases not matched to a gene: 5. CDR3 length: 15 residues. Germline-derived CDR1 and CDR2 are MNHEY and SVGAGI. DNA of the CDR3: TGTGCCAGCAGCCCGGGGGGGACATCCTACAATGAGCAGTTCTTC. It specifies CASSPGGTSYNEQFF.

The V gene is TRBV7-9, the J gene TRBJ2-1, with D possibly being TRBD2 (6 bases). V lost 8 bases and J lost 1, with 12 bases in between. The CDR3 extends over 14 amino acids. CDR1 and CDR2 (germline): SEHNR, FQNEAQ (reference sequence). The CDR3 is CASHLSGSYNEQFF. The CDR3 DNA sequence: TGTGCCAGCCATTTGAGCGGGTCCTACAATGAGCAGTTCTTC.

The V gene is TRBV19, the J gene TRBJ2-5; D is undetermined. Germline V lookup: CDR1 LNHDA, CDR2 SQIVND (reference sequence). V was cut by 3 bases and J by 0 bases, with 5 bases left in between. The CDR3 covers 13 residues. CDR3 loop: CASSIVDQETQYF. CDR3 in DNA: TGTGCCAGTAGTATTGTAGACCAAGAGACCCAGTACTTC. Complete variable domain (other parts from reference TRBV19 and TRBJ2-5): DGGITQSPKYLFRKEGQNVTLSCEQNLNHDAMYWYRQDPGQGLRLIYYSQIVNDFQKGDIAEGYSVSREKKESFPLTVTSAQKNPTAFYLCASSIVDQETQYFGPGTRLLVL.

The V and J genes are TRBV6-5 and TRBJ1-6; D ambiguous. Trimming took 2 bases from V and 4 from J, leaving 9 bases between them. Per the germline V gene, CDR1 is MNHEY and CDR2 is SVGAGI. The CDR3 is 15 residues long. The CDR3 DNA reads as TGTGCCAGCAGTTACGAGCGGTATTATAATTCACCCCTCCACTTT. Translating gives CASSYERYYNSPLHF.

V usage is TRBV5-1 and J usage is TRBJ2-7, with TRBD2 matching 11 bases. The V segment lost 4 bases and the J segment 3 bases; nucleotides outside the gene matches: 3. The germline V gene has CDR1 SGHRS and CDR2 YFSETQ. The CDR3 runs 14 residues. The CDR3 DNA sequence: TGCGCCAGCAGCATAACTAGCGGGGGCTACGAGCAGTACTTC. This gives the protein CASSITSGGYEQYF.

The chain couples TRBV7-2 to TRBJ1-1; D unresolved. Germline lookup yields CDR1 SGHTA and CDR2 FQGNSA. This CDR3 comprises 14 residues. V was shortened by 5 bases and J by 3 bases, with 13 bases between the two germline ends. In DNA form, the CDR3 reads TGTGCCAGCAGCCCCCGGTTCCTGGACACTGAAGCTTTCTTT. Translating gives CASSPRFLDTEAFF.

This clone was detected once. The chain links TRBV7-2 to TRBJ2-3, with 9 bases lining up with TRBD2. CDR3 size: 15 residues. CDR1 and CDR2 from the germline V gene are SGHTA and FQGNSA. The J segment lost 1 base and the V segment lost 3 bases, leaving 2 bases of the junction unmatched. The CDR3 DNA reads as TGTGCCAGCAGCTTTAGCGGGGGCGGCACAGATACGCAGTATTTT. This encodes CASSFSGGGTDTQYF.

The V and J genes are TRBV13 and TRBJ2-5; 11 bases agree with TRBD2. This CDR3 is built from 17 residues. V trimming: 4 bases; J trimming: 1 base; junction bases outside the gene matches: 8. Per germline, CDR1 PRHDT and CDR2 FYEKMQ (reference sequence). Here the CDR3 reads CASSSLTSGVSQETQYF. CDR3 bases: TGTGCCAGCAGCTCGCTGACTAGCGGGGTATCCCAAGAGACCCAGTACTTC.

V and J are TRBV24-1 and TRBJ2-1; a weak D match, TRBD2 (5 bases). V was pared by 1 base and J by 6 bases, with 6 bases between. CDR1 is KGHDR and CDR2 is SFDVKD in the germline V gene. The CDR3 consists of 13 residues. This chain's CDR3 is CATSDLGGNEQFF. CDR3 sequence (DNA): TGTGCCACCAGTGATTTAGGAGGCAATGAGCAGTTCTTC.

The chain combines TRBV19 with TRBJ1-4, with TRBD1 identical over 12 bases. Germline CDR1 LNHDA, CDR2 SQIVND (reference sequence). The J segment lost 8 bases and the V segment lost 5 bases, leaving 6 bases of the junction unmatched. The CDR3 sequence is 15 residues long. The CDR3: CASSLAGTGGEKLFF. CDR3 nucleotide sequence: TGTGCCAGTAGTCTGGCCGGGACAGGGGGCGAAAAACTGTTTTTT.

The chain joins TRBV6-5 to TRBJ1-4, with D maybe TRBD1 (5 bases). Deletions cut 2 bases from V and 4 bases from J, with 11 bases between. CDR3 size: 15 residues. Germline CDR1 reads MNHEY; CDR2 reads SVGAGI. The CDR3 bases are TGTGCCAGCAGTTACATCAGGGCCAGTAATGAAAAACTGTTTTTT. It is translated as CASSYIRASNEKLFF.

V gene TRBV3-1 (or the pseudogene TRBV3-2) combines with J gene TRBJ1-2; tentatively, D is TRBD1 (6 bases). Trimming took 1 base from V and 6 from J, leaving 18 bases between them. The CDR3 sequence is 16 residues long. Germline-derived CDR1 and CDR2 are LGHDT and YNNKEL (reference sequence). Here the CDR3 reads CASSQGLGAVLNGYTF. The CDR3 bases are TGTGCCAGCAGCCAAGGGCTGGGGGCGGTTCTGAATGGCTACACCTTC.

The CDR3 coding sequence is TGTGCCTGGAGTGTACCGGGCTCTAGGAGGGAAAAACTGTTTTTT. Amino acid sequence: CAWSVPGSRREKLFF. The chain uses TRBV30 and TRBJ1-4; D call uncertain. Germline V CDR1 and CDR2: GTSNPN, SVGIG (reference sequence). CDR3 length equals 15 residues. Trimming cost V 0 bases and J 8 bases, with 16 bases left between them. Using reference TRBV30 and TRBJ1-4 for the parts outside the CDR3, the full variable domain is SQTIHQWPATLVQPVGSPLSLECTVEGTSNPNLYWYRQAAGRGLQLLFYSVGIGQISSEVPQNLSASRPQDRQFILSSKKLLLSDSGFYLCAWSVPGSRREKLFFGSGTQLSVL.

The chain has TRBV19 and TRBJ1-1; possibly TRBD1 for D (6 bases). Looked up from germline, CDR1 is LNHDA and CDR2 is SQIVND (reference sequence). This CDR3 contains 14 residues. V was trimmed by 3 bases and J by 8 bases, leaving 16 bases between them. This CDR3 reads CASSILDSRLEAFF. CDR3 in DNA: TGTGCCAGTAGTATCTTGGACAGTCGTTTGGAAGCTTTCTTT.

The rearrangement links TRBV6-5 to TRBJ2-2; possibly TRBD1 for D (5 bases). Germline-derived CDR1 and CDR2 are MNHEY and SVGAGI. Trimming removed 6 bases at V and 5 bases at J, with 13 bases between. CDR3 length: 14 amino acids. The chain's CDR3 is CASSSQVETGELFF. The CDR3 bases are TGTGCCAGCAGCTCACAGGTAGAAACCGGGGAGCTGTTTTTT.

The chain combines TRBV6-2 or TRBV6-3 with TRBJ2-7; a weak D match, TRBD1 (5 bases). Trimming stripped 2 bases from V and 1 base from J, with 12 bases between. The germline CDR1 and CDR2 sequences are MNHEY and SVGEGT. The CDR3 loop spans 15 amino acids. CDR3: CASSYPDINSYEQYF. The CDR3 bases are TGTGCCAGCAGTTACCCGGACATTAATTCCTACGAGCAGTACTTC.

The rearrangement links TRBV9 to TRBJ1-3; D gene ambiguous. Trimming took off 4 bases at V and 2 bases at J, with 16 bases between the two ends. The CDR3 extends over 16 amino acids. CDR1 SGDLS and CDR2 YYNGEE come from the germline V gene. The CDR3 DNA follows: TGTGCCAGCAGCCCACGAGGCTCACATGCTGGAAACACCATATATTTT. Its translation: CASSPRGSHAGNTIYF.

The chain links TRBV7-9 to TRBJ2-5, with 10 bases lining up with TRBD1. Germline-derived CDR1 and CDR2 are SEHNR and FQNEAQ (reference sequence). The V and J ends lost 5 bases and 4 bases, in that order; junction bases with no gene match: 7. This CDR3 is 15 amino acids long. DNA of the CDR3: TGTGCCAGCAGCCCGGGGACAGGGGAAGGAGAGACCCAGTACTTC. Protein: CASSPGTGEGETQYF. Full variable domain (remainder filled in from reference TRBV7-9 and TRBJ2-5): DTGVSQNPRHKITKRGQNVTFRCDPISEHNRLYWYRQTLGQGPEFLTYFQNEAQLEKSRLLSDRFSAERPKGSFSTLEIQRTEQGDSAMYLCASSPGTGEGETQYFGPGTRLLVL.

V usage is TRBV9 and J usage is TRBJ1-5; TRBD1 is a possible D gene (5 bases). The CDR3 consists of 13 residues. Between the trimmed V and J ends, which lost 0 bases and 6 bases, there was a span of 7 bases. Germline V gene sequence: CDR1 SGDLS, CDR2 YYNGEE. The CDR3 loop reads CASSVGTSQPQHF. The CDR3 DNA is TGTGCCAGCAGCGTAGGGACAAGTCAGCCCCAGCATTTT.

V is TRBV5-1 and J is TRBJ1-1; D possibly corresponds to TRBD1 (6 bases). Germline V lookup: CDR1 SGHRS, CDR2 YFSETQ. Trimming pared 0 bases from V and 1 base from J, leaving 10 bases between. This CDR3 spans 15 amino acids. CDR3 amino acids: CASSLEGHPNTEAFF. The CDR3 DNA is TGCGCCAGCAGCTTGGAGGGACACCCGAACACTGAAGCTTTCTTT.

Only a few counts were recorded for this clone. V gene TRBV12-3 or TRBV12-4 combines with J gene TRBJ1-5; 7 nucleotides agree with TRBD1. J lost 7 bases, V lost 6 bases, and 3 bases had no gene match. The CDR3 totals 12 residues. CDR3 DNA sequence: TGTGCCAGCAGCCCGGGACAGCAGCCCCAGCATTTT. Translating it yields CASSPGQQPQHF.

The chain couples TRBV11-1 to TRBJ1-1, with TRBD1 identical over 7 bases. CDR3 size: 14 residues. J gave up 1 base and V 4 bases, and 3 bases lay outside the gene matches. Germline V gene sequence: CDR1 SGHAT, CDR2 FQDESV (reference sequence). CDR3 region: CASSYWTGNTEAFF. CDR3 DNA sequence: TGTGCCAGCAGCTATTGGACAGGGAACACTGAAGCTTTCTTT.

J is TRBJ1-2 and V is TRBV6-6, with D perhaps matching TRBD1 (6 bases). The germline gives CDR1 MNHNY, CDR2 SVGAGI (reference sequence). The CDR3 loop spans 12 amino acids. The ends were cut back, 6 bases at V and 5 bases at J, with 10 bases in the middle. The CDR3 is CASSGQRYGYTF. The DNA of the CDR3 is TGTGCCAGCAGCGGACAGCGGTATGGCTACACCTTC.

This clone showed up just once. The CDR3 DNA reads as TGCGCCAGCAGCCCCGGGACTAGCGCCAGAGAGACCCAGTACTTC. Encoded protein: CASSPGTSARETQYF. This chain joins TRBV10-1 and TRBJ2-5; 10 bases line up with TRBD2. The CDR3 is made up of 15 amino acids. Trimming at V came to 6 bases and at J to 4 bases, leaving 8 bases not matched to a gene. The germline V gene has CDR1 WNHNN and CDR2 SYGVQD (reference sequence).

The chain's CDR3 is CASSRRTSGQETQYF. The CDR3 DNA follows: TGTGCCAGCAGCAGGCGGACTAGCGGGCAAGAGACCCAGTACTTC. This chain joins TRBV7-2 and TRBJ2-5, with 11 bases lining up with TRBD2. The CDR3 runs to 15 residues. CDR1 and CDR2 from the germline V gene are SGHTA and FQGNSA. The V and J ends lost 5 bases and 2 bases, in that order; junction bases with no gene match: 4.

CDR3: CASSVGGGYSTDTQYF. As DNA, the CDR3 is TGTGCCAGCAGTGTTGGCGGGGGGTATAGCACAGATACGCAGTATTTT. The gene calls are TRBV6-4 and TRBJ2-3; 8 bases agree with TRBD2. The V and J ends lost 4 bases and 0 bases, in that order; junction bases with no gene match: 6. CDR3 length equals 16 residues. The germline CDR1 and CDR2 sequences are MRHNA and SNTAGT.

The V call is TRBV6-6, the J call TRBJ2-7; maybe TRBD1 (5 bases). The V end lost 5 bases, the J end lost 2 bases, and 13 bases lay between the germline ends. Per germline, CDR1 MNHNY and CDR2 SVGAGI (reference sequence). CDR3 size: 14 residues. CDR3 in DNA: TGTGCCAGCAGTCATCAGGGAACCACCTACGAGCAGTACTTC. This translates into CASSHQGTTYEQYF.

The rearrangement links TRBV19 to TRBJ1-1; D gene unclear. The ends were cut back, 2 bases at V and 3 bases at J, with 4 bases in the middle. CDR1 and CDR2 from the germline V gene are LNHDA and SQIVND (reference sequence). CDR3 length: 12 residues. CDR3 sequence (DNA): TGTGCCAGTAGTATAAGAGACACTGAAGCTTTCTTT. Encoded protein: CASSIRDTEAFF.